A single sample gave rise to the 16 T cell receptor beta chains below, sequenced in a study of control samples from healthy donors and cancer patients (dated by TCRdb to the early 2020s). The library was obtained by the immunoSEQ multiplex PCR assay. This is the immuneACCESS table as TCRdb keeps it, with only in-frame sequences that have V and J called. A part of the clones is gone; compared with another copy, unresolved V genes explain less than half, and the rest is unexplained. This sample gives some 130,000 clones in total; just under 95% of them show up just once. Roughly 6% of the sample belongs to the ten largest clones. Specimen: blood. These receptors were obtained from a man younger than 35 in good health.

This rearrangement joins TRBV5-1 to TRBJ1-1; D is unresolved. The CDR3 length is 14 residues. V dropped 4 bases and J dropped 1 base, with 11 bases sitting between them. The V gene's germline CDR1 is SGHRS and CDR2 YFSETQ. In DNA form, the CDR3 reads TGCGCCAGCAGCGCTTCATCTCAGAACACTGAAGCTTTCTTT. Protein product: CASSASSQNTEAFF.

V and J are TRBV6-5 and TRBJ1-6; TRBD1 might be the D (6 bases). Germline V lookup: CDR1 MNHEY, CDR2 SVGAGI. V was shortened by 0 bases and J by 5 bases, with 11 bases between the two germline ends. This CDR3 is 16 amino acids long. The CDR3, as DNA: TGTGCCAGCAGTTACTCGGGGGGCGCCGATAATTCACCCCTCCACTTT. Its protein is CASSYSGGADNSPLHF.

The DNA of the CDR3 is TGTGCCAGCTACAGGGACGAGAGCAATCAGCCCCAGCATTTT. Translating gives CASYRDESNQPQHF. V and J are TRBV21-1 and TRBJ1-5; the table's D call, TRBD1, has no DNA check behind it. TRBV21-1 is recorded as a pseudogene. The CDR3 is 14 amino acids.

The V and J genes are TRBV19 and TRBJ1-5; D uncertain. Trimming pared 6 bases from V and 7 bases from J, leaving 16 bases between. Germline V CDR1 and CDR2: LNHDA, SQIVND (reference sequence). This CDR3 contains 14 residues. The CDR3 is CASSPGPQAQPQHF. The CDR3 DNA sequence: TGTGCCAGTAGCCCGGGCCCCCAGGCCCAGCCCCAGCATTTT.

The chain joins TRBV5-1 to TRBJ2-1, with D perhaps matching TRBD2 (6 bases). V gave up 4 bases and J gave up 6 bases, with 8 bases separating them. Germline V gene lookup returns CDR1 SGHRS and CDR2 YFSETQ. There are 12 residues in the CDR3. CDR3 sequence reads: CASSAGPNEQFF. CDR3 DNA: TGCGCCAGCAGCGCGGGGCCCAATGAGCAGTTCTTC.

The chain couples TRBV9 to TRBJ1-2; no reliable D call. The V end was cut by 0 bases, the J end by 7 bases, with 10 bases between. Germline CDR1 SGDLS, CDR2 YYNGEE. The CDR3 is 13 amino acids. The CDR3 protein is CASSVGVRGGYTF. The CDR3 nucleotides are TGTGCCAGCAGCGTAGGGGTCCGTGGTGGCTACACCTTC.

This chain connects TRBV13 to TRBJ2-2; 9 bases fit TRBD1. V shed 2 bases and J 4 bases; nucleotides not matched to a gene: 11. CDR3 length: 18 residues. In germline, CDR1 is PRHDT, CDR2 FYEKMQ (reference sequence). This chain's CDR3 is CASSLFRTGVLGTGELFF. For the CDR3, the DNA is TGTGCCAGCAGCTTATTCCGGACAGGGGTCCTTGGCACCGGGGAGCTGTTTTTT.

This chain links TRBV9 with TRBJ2-1; 10 bases are a match to TRBD2. Germline V gene data show CDR1 as SGDLS and CDR2 as YYNGEE. The trim removed 4 bases at V and 3 bases at J, leaving 7 bases unmatched. The CDR3 has 16 amino acids. The CDR3 coding sequence is TGTGCCAGCAGCCCAAGCGGGGGGGCCCTCTACAATGAGCAGTTCTTC. This translates into CASSPSGGALYNEQFF.

CDR3 sequence: CASSIRDRGQFFYEQYF. The CDR3 DNA reads as TGTGCCAGCAGCATACGGGACAGGGGGCAATTTTTCTACGAGCAGTACTTC. This rearrangement joins TRBV21-1 to TRBJ2-7; the table's D call, TRBD1, has no DNA check behind it. TRBV21-1 constitutes a pseudogene. CDR3 length: 17 residues.

The chain recombines TRBV27 with TRBJ1-5; 8 positions agree with TRBD1. After removal of 2 bases from V and 4 bases from J, the junction contained 7 bases not matched to a gene. The CDR3 has 16 residues. Germline V gives CDR1 MNHEY, CDR2 SMNVEV (reference sequence). The CDR3 spells CASSLKGTGLNQPQHF. The DNA for the CDR3 is TGTGCCAGCAGTTTAAAAGGGACAGGTTTAAATCAGCCCCAGCATTTT.

The V and J genes are TRBV5-4 and TRBJ1-2; weak D call: TRBD1 (6 bases). The CDR3 sequence is 15 residues long. Trimming shortened V by 0 bases and J by 4 bases, and 13 bases separated the two germline ends. CDR1 and CDR2 (germline): SGHNT, YYREEE (reference sequence). CDR3 DNA sequence: TGTGCCAGCAGCTTGGGGGGGGCAGGGAGCTATGGCTACACCTTC. Its translation: CASSLGGAGSYGYTF. Variable domain in full (rest from reference TRBV5-4 and TRBJ1-2): ETGVTQSPTHLIKTRGQQVTLRCSSQSGHNTVSWYQQALGQGPQFIFQYYREEENGRGNFPPRFSGLQFPNYSSELNVNALELDDSALYLCASSLGGAGSYGYTFGSGTRLTVV.

The chain carries TRBV7-6 and TRBJ2-5; D remains ambiguous. CDR3 length: 14 residues. Germline lookup yields CDR1 SGHVS and CDR2 FNYEAQ. The germline V and J ends were trimmed by 1 base and 0 bases, with 6 bases remaining between them. The CDR3 spells CASSLGLYQETQYF. In DNA, the CDR3 is TGTGCCAGCAGCTTAGGACTCTACCAAGAGACCCAGTACTTC.

This chain joins TRBV5-4 and TRBJ2-7; D ambiguous. Germline lookup yields CDR1 SGHNT and CDR2 YYREEE (reference sequence). Trimming stripped 2 bases from V and 3 bases from J, with 6 bases between. The CDR3 has 12 residues. In DNA, the CDR3 is TGTGCCAGCAGCTTTCCTGGCTACGAGCAGTACTTC. This gives the protein CASSFPGYEQYF.

V and J are TRBV9 and TRBJ1-1; D might be TRBD1 (6 bases). CDR1 and CDR2 (germline): SGDLS, YYNGEE. The V end was cut by 0 bases, the J end by 5 bases, with 11 bases between. The CDR3 loop spans 14 amino acids. This CDR3 reads CASSVVGAGTEAFF. The CDR3 coding sequence is TGTGCCAGCAGCGTAGTGGGGGCAGGGACTGAAGCTTTCTTT.

The V and J genes are TRBV16 and TRBJ1-2; a weak D match, TRBD1 (5 bases). V lost 8 bases, J lost 0 bases, and 10 bases lay in between. In germline, CDR1 is KGHSY, CDR2 FQNENV. This CDR3 is 13 amino acids long. The CDR3 region is CASGPDTNYGYTF. CDR3 nucleotides: TGTGCCAGCGGCCCGGACACTAACTATGGCTACACCTTC.

The V call is TRBV11-2, the J call TRBJ1-3, with D possibly being TRBD1 (5 bases). This CDR3 contains 16 residues. V dropped 1 base and J dropped 3 bases, with 13 bases sitting between them. Germline V gene sequence: CDR1 SGHAT, CDR2 FQNNGV. CDR3 residues: CASSLAGGVVGNTIYF. CDR3 DNA sequence: TGTGCCAGCAGCTTAGCCGGGGGAGTCGTTGGAAACACCATATATTTT.